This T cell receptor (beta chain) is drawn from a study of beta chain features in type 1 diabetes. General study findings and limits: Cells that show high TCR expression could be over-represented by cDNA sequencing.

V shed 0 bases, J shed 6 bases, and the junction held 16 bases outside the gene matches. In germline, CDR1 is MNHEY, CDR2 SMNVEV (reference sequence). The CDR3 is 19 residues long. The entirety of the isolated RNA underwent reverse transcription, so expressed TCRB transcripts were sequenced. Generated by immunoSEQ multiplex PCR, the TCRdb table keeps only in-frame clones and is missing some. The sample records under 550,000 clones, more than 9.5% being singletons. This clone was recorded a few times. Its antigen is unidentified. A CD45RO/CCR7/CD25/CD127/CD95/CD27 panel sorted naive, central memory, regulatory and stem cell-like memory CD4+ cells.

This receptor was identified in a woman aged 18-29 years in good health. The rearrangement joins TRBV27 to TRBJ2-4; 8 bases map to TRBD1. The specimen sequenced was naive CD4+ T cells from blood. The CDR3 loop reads CASSLSGAHDRGWRNIQYF. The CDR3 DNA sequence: TGTGCCAGCAGTTTATCGGGAGCTCACGACAGGGGATGGAGAAACATTCAGTACTTC.